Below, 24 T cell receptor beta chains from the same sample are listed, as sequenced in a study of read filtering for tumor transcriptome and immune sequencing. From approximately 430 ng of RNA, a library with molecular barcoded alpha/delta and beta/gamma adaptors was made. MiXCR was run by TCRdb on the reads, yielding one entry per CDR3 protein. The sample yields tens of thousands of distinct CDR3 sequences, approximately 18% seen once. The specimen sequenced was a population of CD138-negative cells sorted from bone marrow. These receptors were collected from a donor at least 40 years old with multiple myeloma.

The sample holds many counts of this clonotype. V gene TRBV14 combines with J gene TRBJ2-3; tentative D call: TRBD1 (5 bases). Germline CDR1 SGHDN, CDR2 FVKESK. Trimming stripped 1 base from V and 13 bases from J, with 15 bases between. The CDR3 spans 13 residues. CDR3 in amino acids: CASSQAGAVGEYF. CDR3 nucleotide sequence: TGTGCCAGCAGCCAAGCTGGGGCAGTAGGAGAGTATTTT.

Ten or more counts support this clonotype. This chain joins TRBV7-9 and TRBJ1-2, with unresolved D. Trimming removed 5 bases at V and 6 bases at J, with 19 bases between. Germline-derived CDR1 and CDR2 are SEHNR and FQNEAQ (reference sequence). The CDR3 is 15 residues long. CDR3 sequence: CASSPALGYGDGYTF. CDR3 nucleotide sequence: TGTGCCAGCAGCCCCGCTCTGGGGTATGGAGATGGCTACACCTTC.

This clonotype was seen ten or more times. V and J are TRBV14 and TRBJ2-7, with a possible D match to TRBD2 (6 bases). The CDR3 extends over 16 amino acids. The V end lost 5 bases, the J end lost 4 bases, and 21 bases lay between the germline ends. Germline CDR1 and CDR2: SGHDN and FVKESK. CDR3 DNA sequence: TGTGCCAGCAGCTACACCCCGGGACTTGGGGAGTACGAGCAGTACTTC. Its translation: CASSYTPGLGEYEQYF.

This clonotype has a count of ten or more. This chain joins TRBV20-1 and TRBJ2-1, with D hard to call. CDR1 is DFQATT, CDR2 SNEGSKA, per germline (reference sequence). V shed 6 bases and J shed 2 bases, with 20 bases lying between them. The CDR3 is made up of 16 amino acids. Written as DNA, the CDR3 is TGCAGTGCATCCCCCTATGGAGTAAAACCCTACAATGAGCAGTTCTTC. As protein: CSASPYGVKPYNEQFF.

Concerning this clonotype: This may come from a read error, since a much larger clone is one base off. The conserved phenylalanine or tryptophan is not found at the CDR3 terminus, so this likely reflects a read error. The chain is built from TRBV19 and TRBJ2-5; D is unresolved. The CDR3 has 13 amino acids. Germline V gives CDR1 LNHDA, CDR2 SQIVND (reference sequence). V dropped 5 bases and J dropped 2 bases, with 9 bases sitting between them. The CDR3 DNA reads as TGTGCCAGTAGTTGGGCCACGCAAGAGACCCAGTACATC. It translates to CASSWATQETQYI.

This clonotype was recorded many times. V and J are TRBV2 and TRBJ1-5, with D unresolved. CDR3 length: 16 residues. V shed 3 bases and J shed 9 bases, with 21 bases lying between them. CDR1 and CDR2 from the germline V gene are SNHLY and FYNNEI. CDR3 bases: TGTGCCAGCAGTGAGGACCAAGCGGCTAATCAAGCGCCCCAGCATTTT. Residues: CASSEDQAANQAPQHF.

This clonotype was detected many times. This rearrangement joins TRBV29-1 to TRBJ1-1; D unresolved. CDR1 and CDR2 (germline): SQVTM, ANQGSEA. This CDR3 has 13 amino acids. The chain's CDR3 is CSSGTAKNTEAFF. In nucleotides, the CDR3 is TGCAGTAGCGGCACAGCCAAGAACACTGAAGCTTTCTTT.

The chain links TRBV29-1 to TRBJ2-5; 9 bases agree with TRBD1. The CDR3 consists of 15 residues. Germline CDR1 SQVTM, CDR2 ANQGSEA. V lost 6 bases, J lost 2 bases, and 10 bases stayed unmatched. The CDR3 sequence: CSVTYLGQGQETQYF. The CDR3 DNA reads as TGCAGCGTGACTTACTTGGGACAGGGACAAGAGACCCAGTACTTC.

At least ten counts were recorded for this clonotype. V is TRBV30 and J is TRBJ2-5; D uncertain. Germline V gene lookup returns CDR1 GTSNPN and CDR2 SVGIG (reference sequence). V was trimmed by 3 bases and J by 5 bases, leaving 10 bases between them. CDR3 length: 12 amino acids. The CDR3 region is CAWRVKWETQYF. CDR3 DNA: TGTGCCTGGAGAGTTAAGTGGGAGACCCAGTACTTC.

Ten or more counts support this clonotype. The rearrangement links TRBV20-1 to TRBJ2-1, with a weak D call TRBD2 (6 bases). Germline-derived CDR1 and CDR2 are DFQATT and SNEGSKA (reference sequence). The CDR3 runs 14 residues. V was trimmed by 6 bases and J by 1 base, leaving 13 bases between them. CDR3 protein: CSATPSESYNEQFF. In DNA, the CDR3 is TGCAGTGCCACTCCTAGCGAATCCTACAATGAGCAGTTCTTC.

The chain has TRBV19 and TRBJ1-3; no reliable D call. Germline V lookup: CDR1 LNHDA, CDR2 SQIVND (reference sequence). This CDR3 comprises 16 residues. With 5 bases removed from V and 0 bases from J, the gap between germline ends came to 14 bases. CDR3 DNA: TGTGCCAGTAGTCCGAGAAGAGAACTCTCTGGAAACACCATATATTTT. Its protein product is CASSPRRELSGNTIYF.

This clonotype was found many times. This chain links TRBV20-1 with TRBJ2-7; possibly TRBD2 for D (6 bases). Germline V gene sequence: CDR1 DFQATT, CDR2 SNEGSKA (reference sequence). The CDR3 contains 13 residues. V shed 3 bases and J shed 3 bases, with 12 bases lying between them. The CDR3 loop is CSAREGTNYEQYF. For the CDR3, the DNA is TGCAGTGCTAGGGAGGGTACGAACTACGAGCAGTACTTC.

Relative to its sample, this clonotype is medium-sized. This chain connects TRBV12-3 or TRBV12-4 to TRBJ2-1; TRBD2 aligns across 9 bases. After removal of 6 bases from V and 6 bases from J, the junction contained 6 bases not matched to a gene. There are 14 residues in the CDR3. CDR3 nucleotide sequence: TGTGCCAGCAGGCTAGCGGGAAGGTTCAATGAGCAGTTCTTC. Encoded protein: CASRLAGRFNEQFF.

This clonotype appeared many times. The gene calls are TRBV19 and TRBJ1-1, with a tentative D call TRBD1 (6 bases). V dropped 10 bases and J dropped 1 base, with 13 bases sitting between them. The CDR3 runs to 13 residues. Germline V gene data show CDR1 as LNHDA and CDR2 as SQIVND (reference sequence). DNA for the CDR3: TGTGCCATCAGACAGGACACGAACACTGAAGCTTTCTTT. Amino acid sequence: CAIRQDTNTEAFF.

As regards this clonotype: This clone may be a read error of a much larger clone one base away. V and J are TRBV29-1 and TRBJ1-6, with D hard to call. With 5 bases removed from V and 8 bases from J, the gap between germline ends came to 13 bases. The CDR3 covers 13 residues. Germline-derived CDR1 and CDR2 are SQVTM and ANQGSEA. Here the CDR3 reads CSVRPGRDSPLHF. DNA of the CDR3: TGCAGCGTTCGCCCAGGCCGGGATTCACCCCTCCACTTT.

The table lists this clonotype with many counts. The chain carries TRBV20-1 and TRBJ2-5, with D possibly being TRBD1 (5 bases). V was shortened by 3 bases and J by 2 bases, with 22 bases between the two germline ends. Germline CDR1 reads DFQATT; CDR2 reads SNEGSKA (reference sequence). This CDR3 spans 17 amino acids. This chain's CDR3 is CSASIRAFGVIQETQYF. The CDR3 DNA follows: TGCAGTGCTAGTATCAGGGCATTTGGTGTAATACAAGAGACCCAGTACTTC.

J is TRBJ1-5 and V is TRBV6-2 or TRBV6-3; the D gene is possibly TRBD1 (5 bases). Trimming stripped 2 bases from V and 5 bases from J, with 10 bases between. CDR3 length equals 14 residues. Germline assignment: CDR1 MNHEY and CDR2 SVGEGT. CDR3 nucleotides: TGTGCCAGCAGTTACGAGGCAGGGTATCAGCCCCAGCATTTT. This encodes CASSYEAGYQPQHF.

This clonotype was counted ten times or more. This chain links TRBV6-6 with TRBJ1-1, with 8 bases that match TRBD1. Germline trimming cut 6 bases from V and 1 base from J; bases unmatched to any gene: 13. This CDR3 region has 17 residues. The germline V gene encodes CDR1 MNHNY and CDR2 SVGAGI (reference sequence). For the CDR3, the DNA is TGTGCCAGCAGGAACTCTGGCGGGACAGGCCCGAACACTGAAGCTTTCTTT. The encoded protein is CASRNSGGTGPNTEAFF.

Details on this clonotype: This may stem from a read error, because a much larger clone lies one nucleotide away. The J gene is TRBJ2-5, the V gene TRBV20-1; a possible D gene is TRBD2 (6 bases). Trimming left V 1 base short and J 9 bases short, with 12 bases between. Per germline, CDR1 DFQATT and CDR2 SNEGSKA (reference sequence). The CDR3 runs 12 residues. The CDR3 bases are TGCAGTGCTAGAGTGGGCGCGGGGTCCCAGTACTTC. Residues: CSARVGAGSQYF.

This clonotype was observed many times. CDR3 in DNA: TGCAGTGCTAGAGAGGGAGCGGGTTATACGCAGTATTTT. Its protein is CSAREGAGYTQYF. V usage is TRBV20-1 and J usage is TRBJ2-3; D possibly corresponds to TRBD2 (6 bases). Germline CDR1 and CDR2: DFQATT and SNEGSKA (reference sequence). This CDR3 comprises 13 residues. Trimming removed 0 bases from V and 7 bases from J, with 11 bases in between.

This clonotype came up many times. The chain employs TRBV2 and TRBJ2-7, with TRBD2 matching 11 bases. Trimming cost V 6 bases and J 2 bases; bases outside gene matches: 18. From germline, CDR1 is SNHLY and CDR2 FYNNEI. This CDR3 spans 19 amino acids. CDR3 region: CASRRGLAGGNRWTYEQYF. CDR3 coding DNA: TGTGCCAGCAGGAGGGGGCTAGCGGGAGGCAATAGATGGACCTACGAGCAGTACTTC.

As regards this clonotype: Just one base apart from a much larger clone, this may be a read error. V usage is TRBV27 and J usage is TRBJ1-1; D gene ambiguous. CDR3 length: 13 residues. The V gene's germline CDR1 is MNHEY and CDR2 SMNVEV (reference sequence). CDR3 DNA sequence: TGTGCCAGCAAGACCCGTCTATCCACTGAAGCTCTCTTT. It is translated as CASKTRLSTEALF.

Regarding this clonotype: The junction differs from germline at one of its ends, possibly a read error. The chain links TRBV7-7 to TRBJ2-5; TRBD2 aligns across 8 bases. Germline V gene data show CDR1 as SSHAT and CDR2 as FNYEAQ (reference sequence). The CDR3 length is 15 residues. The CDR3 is CASSGGRTSGETQYF. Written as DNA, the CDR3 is TGTGCTAGCAGCGGAGGTAGAACTAGCGGAGAGACCCAGTACTTC.

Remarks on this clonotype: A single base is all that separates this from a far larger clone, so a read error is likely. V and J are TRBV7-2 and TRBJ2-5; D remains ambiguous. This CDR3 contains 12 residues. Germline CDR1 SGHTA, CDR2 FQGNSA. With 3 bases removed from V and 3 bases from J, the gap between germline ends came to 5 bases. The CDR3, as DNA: TGTGCCAGCAGCTTCGAGGAAGAGACCCAGTACTTC. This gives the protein CASSFEEETQYF.